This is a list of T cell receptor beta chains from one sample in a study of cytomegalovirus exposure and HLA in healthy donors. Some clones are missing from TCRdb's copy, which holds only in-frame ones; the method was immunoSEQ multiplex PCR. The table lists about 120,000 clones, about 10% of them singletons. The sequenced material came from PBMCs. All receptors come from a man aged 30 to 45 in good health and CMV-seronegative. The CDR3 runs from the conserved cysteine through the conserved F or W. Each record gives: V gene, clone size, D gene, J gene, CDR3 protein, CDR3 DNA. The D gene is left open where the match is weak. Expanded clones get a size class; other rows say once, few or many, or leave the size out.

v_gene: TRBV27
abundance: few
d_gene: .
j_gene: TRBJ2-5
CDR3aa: CASSPKAGRTYQETQYF
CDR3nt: TGTGCCAGCAGTCCGAAAGCAGGGAGGACCTACCAAGAGACCCAGTACTTC

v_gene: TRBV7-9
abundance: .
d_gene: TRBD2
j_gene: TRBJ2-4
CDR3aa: CASSREGQSNIQYF
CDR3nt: TGTGCCAGCAGCCGGGAGGGACAATCAAACATTCAGTACTTC

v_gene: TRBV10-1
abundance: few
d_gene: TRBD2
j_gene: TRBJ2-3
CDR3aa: CASSETSGGWGPDTQYF
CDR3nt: TGCGCCAGCAGTGAAACTAGCGGGGGCTGGGGTCCAGATACGCAGTATTTT

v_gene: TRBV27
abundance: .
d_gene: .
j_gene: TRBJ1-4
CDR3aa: CASSFERNNEKLFF
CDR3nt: TGTGCCAGCAGTTTCGAGAGGAATAATGAAAAACTGTTTTTT

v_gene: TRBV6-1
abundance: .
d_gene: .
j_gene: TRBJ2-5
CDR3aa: CASSEGDRETQYF
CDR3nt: TGTGCCAGCAGTGAAGGTGACAGAGAGACCCAGTACTTC

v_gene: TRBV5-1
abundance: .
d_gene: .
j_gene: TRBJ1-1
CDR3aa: CASSLATGRGTEAFF
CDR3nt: TGCGCCAGCAGCTTGGCGACGGGCCGGGGCACTGAAGCTTTCTTT

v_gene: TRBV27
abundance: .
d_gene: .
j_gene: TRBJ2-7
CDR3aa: CASSLSGSYEQYF
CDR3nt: TGTGCCAGCAGTTTATCCGGCTCCTACGAGCAGTACTTC

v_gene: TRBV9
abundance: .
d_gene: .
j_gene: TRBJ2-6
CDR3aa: CASSVTGYGANVLTF
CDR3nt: TGTGCCAGCAGCGTAACGGGTTATGGGGCCAACGTCCTGACTTTC

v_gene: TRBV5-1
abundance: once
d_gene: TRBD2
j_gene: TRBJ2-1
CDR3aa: CASSFSGDSYNEQFF
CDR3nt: TGCGCCAGCAGCTTTAGCGGGGATAGCTACAATGAGCAGTTCTTC

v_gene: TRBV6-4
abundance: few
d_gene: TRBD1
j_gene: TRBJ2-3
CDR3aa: CASRSGTGPTDTQYF
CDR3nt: TGTGCCAGCAGATCCGGGACAGGGCCAACAGATACGCAGTATTTT

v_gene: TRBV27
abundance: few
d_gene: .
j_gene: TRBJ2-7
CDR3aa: CASSLLGGQSYEQYF
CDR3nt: TGTGCCAGCAGTCTGCTCGGGGGGCAGTCGTACGAGCAGTACTTC

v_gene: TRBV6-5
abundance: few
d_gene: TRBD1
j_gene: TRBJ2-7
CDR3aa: CASSPGQGAQYEQYF
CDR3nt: TGTGCCAGCAGCCCGGGACAGGGGGCGCAGTACGAGCAGTACTTC

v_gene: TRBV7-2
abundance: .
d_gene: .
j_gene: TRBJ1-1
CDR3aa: CASSAGLENTEAFF
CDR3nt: TGTGCCAGCAGCGCTGGACTGGAGAACACTGAAGCTTTCTTT

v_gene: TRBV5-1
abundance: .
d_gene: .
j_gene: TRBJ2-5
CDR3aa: CASSGASRETQYF
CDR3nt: TGCGCCAGCAGCGGAGCGAGTAGGGAGACCCAGTACTTC

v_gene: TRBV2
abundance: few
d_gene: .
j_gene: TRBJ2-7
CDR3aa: CASNQGRNEQYF
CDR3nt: TGTGCCAGCAACCAGGGGCGGAACGAGCAGTACTTC

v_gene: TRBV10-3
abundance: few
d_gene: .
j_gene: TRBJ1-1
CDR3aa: CAISASRDFPRTEAFF
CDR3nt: TGTGCCATCAGTGCCTCGAGGGACTTTCCTCGCACTGAAGCTTTCTTT

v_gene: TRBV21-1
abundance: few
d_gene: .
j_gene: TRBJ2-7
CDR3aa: CASSSRGLAYEQYF
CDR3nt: TGTGCCAGCAGCTCCAGGGGCCTTGCCTACGAGCAGTACTTC

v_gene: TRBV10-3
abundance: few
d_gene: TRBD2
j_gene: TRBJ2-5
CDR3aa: CAIRAGREETQYF
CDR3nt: TGTGCCATCAGGGCCGGGAGGGAAGAGACCCAGTACTTC

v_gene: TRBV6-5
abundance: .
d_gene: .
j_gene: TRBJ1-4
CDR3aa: CASSKGATNEKLFF
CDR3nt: TGTGCCAGCAGTAAGGGGGCAACTAATGAAAAACTGTTTTTT

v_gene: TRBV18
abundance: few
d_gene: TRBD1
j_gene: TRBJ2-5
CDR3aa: CASSPPSGQGRQETQYF
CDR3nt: TGTGCCAGCTCACCACCTTCAGGACAGGGTCGGCAAGAGACCCAGTACTTC

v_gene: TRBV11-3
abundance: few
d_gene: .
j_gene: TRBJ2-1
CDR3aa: CASSLGAAGPGHNEQFF
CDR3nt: TGTGCCAGCAGCTTAGGAGCTGCGGGGCCGGGTCACAATGAGCAGTTCTTC